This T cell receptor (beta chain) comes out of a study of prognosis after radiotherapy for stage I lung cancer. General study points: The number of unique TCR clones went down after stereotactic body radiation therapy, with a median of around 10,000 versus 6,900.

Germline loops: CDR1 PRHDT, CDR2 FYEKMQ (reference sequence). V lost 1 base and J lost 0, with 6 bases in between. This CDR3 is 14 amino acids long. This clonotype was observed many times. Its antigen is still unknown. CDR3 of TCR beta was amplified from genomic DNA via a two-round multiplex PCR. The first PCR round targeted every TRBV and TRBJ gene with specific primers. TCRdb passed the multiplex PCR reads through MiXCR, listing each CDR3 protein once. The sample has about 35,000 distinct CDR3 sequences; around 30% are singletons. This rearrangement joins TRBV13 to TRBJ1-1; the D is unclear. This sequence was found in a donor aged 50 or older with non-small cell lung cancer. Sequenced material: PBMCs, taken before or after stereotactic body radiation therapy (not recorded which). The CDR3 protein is CASSLAVVNTEAFF. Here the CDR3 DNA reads TGTGCCAGCAGCTTAGCGGTGGTGAACACTGAAGCTTTCTTT. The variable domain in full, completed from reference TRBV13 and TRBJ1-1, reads AAGVIQSPRHLIKEKRETATLKCYPIPRHDTVYWYQQGPGQDPQFLISFYEKMQSDKGSIPDRFSAQQFSDYHSELNMSSLELGDSALYFCASSLAVVNTEAFFGQGTRLTVV.